Presented here are 5 T cell receptor beta chains from one specimen sequenced in a study of cytomegalovirus exposure and HLA in healthy donors. A multiplex PCR was run with 60 Vbeta primers and 13 Jbeta primers. TCRdb keeps only in-frame clones here, not all; method: immunoSEQ multiplex PCR. The repertoire holds around 25,000 clones, 60% to 80% seen once, with more than 4.5% in the top ten. Sequencing was performed on PBMCs. The receptors come from a male donor in good health and CMV-seronegative.

The chain has TRBV5-6 and TRBJ1-2; D uncertain. CDR1 SGHDT and CDR2 YYEEEE come from the germline V gene. This CDR3 is built from 13 residues. V lost 4 bases and J lost 8, with 15 bases in between. CDR3 amino acids: CASSRSFMNGYTF. The CDR3 nucleotides read TGTGCCAGCAGCCGGAGCTTTATGAACGGCTACACCTTC.

The chain has TRBV18 and TRBJ1-3; 10 bases map to TRBD1. Per the germline V gene, CDR1 is KGHSH and CDR2 is LQKENI. J lost 0 bases, V lost 1 base, and 9 bases had no gene match. The CDR3 runs to 19 residues. In DNA, the CDR3 is TGTGCCAGCTCACCACAGGGACAGGGGATCGGAGGCTCTGGAAACACCATATATTTT. Translated, it gives CASSPQGQGIGGSGNTIYF.

This chain uses TRBV5-6 with TRBJ2-5; D remains ambiguous. In germline, CDR1 is SGHDT, CDR2 YYEEEE. V was clipped by 4 bases and J by 0 bases, with 4 bases between them. The CDR3 spans 12 residues. Here the CDR3 reads CASSTNQETQYF. DNA for the CDR3: TGTGCCAGCAGCACAAACCAAGAGACCCAGTACTTC.

This rearrangement joins TRBV28 to TRBJ1-2; 7 positions match TRBD1. The CDR3 loop spans 15 amino acids. V was pared by 3 bases and J by 9 bases, with 13 bases of the junction left unmatched. Germline assignment: CDR1 MDHEN and CDR2 SYDVKM. The CDR3 region has the DNA TGTGCCAGCAGTTTTAGGGACAGAGGTCTCCGTAGCTACACCTTC. Protein sequence: CASSFRDRGLRSYTF.

This rearrangement joins TRBV28 to TRBJ2-3; 13 bases fit TRBD2. CDR1 is MDHEN, CDR2 SYDVKM, per germline. The CDR3 has 18 amino acids. V shed 5 bases and J 0 bases; nucleotides not matched to a gene: 8. For the CDR3, the DNA is TGTGCCAGCAGTGTCCTCGGGACTAGCGGGGTTAGCACAGATACGCAGTATTTT. This encodes CASSVLGTSGVSTDTQYF.